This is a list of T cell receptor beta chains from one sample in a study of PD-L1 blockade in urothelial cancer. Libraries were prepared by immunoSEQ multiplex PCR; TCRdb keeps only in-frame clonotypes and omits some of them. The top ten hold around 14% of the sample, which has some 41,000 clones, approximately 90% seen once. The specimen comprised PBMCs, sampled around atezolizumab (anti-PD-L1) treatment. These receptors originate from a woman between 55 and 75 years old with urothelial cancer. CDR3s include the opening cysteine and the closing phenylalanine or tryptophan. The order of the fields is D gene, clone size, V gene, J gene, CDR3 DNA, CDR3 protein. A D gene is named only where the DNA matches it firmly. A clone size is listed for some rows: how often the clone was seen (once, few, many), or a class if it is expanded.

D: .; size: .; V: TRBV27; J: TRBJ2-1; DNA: TGTGCCAGCAGCTGGGGGGGGCCGAGCTCCTACAATGAGCAGTTCTTC; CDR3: CASSWGGPSSYNEQFF
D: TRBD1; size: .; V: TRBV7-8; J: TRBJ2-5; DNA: TGTGCCAGCAGCCCCCTAGGCGGGGGACAGGGACTTCGACAAGAGACCCAGTACTTC; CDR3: CASSPLGGGQGLRQETQYF
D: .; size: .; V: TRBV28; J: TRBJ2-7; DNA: TGTGCCAGCAGGACGAGGCAGGGTAACTACGAGCAGTACTTC; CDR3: CASRTRQGNYEQYF
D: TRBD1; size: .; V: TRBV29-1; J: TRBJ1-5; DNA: TGCAGCTGGACCGAATCCGGGACAGGGGTGCTTAGCAATCAGCCCCAGCATTTT; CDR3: CSWTESGTGVLSNQPQHF
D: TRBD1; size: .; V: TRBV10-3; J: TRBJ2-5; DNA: TGTGCCATCAGGCCAACAGGGGGAAGCGAGACCCAGTACTTC; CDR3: CAIRPTGGSETQYF
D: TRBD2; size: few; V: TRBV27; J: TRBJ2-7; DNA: TGTGCCAGCAGTTTATTCGCGGGAGGGTTCTACGAGCAGTACTTC; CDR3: CASSLFAGGFYEQYF
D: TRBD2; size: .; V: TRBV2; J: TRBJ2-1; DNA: TGTGCCAGCAGTGAAGCGCTGATAGCGGGATACAATGAGCAGTTCTTC; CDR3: CASSEALIAGYNEQFF
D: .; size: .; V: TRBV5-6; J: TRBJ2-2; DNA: TGTGCCAGCAGGGCGGCTGTCGGGGTGAACACCGGGGAGCTGTTTTTT; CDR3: CASRAAVGVNTGELFF
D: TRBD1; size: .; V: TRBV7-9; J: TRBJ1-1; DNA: TGTGCCATCTCGATGGGGCAGGGGGCATTTACTGAAGCTTTCTTT; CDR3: CAISMGQGAFTEAFF
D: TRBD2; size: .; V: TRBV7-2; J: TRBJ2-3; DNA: TGTGCCAGCAGCCCGGGACTAGGGACAGATACGCAGTATTTT; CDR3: CASSPGLGTDTQYF
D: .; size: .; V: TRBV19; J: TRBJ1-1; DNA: TGTGCCAGCAGAACGACCGACAGCCGGACTGAAGCTTTCTTT; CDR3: CASRTTDSRTEAFF
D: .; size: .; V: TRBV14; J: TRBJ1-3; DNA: TGTGCCAGCAGCCAAAATACTGGAAACACCATATATTTT; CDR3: CASSQNTGNTIYF
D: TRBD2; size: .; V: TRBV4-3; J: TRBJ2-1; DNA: TGCGCCAGCAGTCCCGCGGGGGGGGGAAGTTATGAGCAGTTCTTC; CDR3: CASSPAGGGSYEQFF
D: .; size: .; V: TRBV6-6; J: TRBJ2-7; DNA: TGTGCCAGCAGTTACCCCGACAGGCCGGACGAGCAGTACTTC; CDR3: CASSYPDRPDEQYF
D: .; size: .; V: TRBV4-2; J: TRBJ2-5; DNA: TGTGCCAGCAGCCAAGGGGCCACAGGTCTCCCCCAAGAGACCCAGTACTTC; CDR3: CASSQGATGLPQETQYF
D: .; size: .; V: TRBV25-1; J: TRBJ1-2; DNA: TGTGCCAGCAGAATGGGAGGGGATGGCTACACCTTC; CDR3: CASRMGGDGYTF
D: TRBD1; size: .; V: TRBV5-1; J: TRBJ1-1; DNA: TGCGCCAGCAGCTCGGCAGGGGGAAGGACTGAAGCTTTCTTT; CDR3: CASSSAGGRTEAFF
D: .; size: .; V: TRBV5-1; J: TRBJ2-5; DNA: TGCGCCAGCAGCTTGGATCTGGGGCGCGAGACCCAGTACTTC; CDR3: CASSLDLGRETQYF
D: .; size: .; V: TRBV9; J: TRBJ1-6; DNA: TGTGCCAGCAGCGATACAGGGCATTGGAATTCACCCCTCCACTTT; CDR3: CASSDTGHWNSPLHF
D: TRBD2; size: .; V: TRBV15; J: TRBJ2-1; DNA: TGTGCCACCAGCAGAGACCCCAGCGGGAGTCGAGGAAATGAGCAGTTCTTC; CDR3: CATSRDPSGSRGNEQFF
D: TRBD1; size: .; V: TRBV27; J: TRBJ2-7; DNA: TGTGCCAGCAGTTTAGTAGGGACAGGGCCCGAGCAGTACTTC; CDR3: CASSLVGTGPEQYF
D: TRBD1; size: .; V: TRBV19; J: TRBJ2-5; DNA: TGTGCCAGTAGTATTTTGACAGGGGGACTTGTTGAGACCCAGTACTTC; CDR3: CASSILTGGLVETQYF
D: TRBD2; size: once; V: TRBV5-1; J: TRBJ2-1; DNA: TGCGCCAGCAGCGTAAATAGCGGGAGGGCCAATGAGCAGTTCTTC; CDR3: CASSVNSGRANEQFF
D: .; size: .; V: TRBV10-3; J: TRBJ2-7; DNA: TGTGCCATCAGTGAGGAGGTTGTTTTGGAGCAGTACTTC; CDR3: CAISEEVVLEQYF
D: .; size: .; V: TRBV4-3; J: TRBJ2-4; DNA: TGCGCCAGCAGCCAAGGTGAGGGTATTCAGTACTTC; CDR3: CASSQGEGIQYF
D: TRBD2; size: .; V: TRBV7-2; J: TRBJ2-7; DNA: TGTGCCAGCAGCTATGGGACTAGCGGGAGCTACGAGCAGTACTTC; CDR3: CASSYGTSGSYEQYF
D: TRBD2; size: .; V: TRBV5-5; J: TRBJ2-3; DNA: TGTGCCAGCAGGGGACTAGCGGGCGATACGCAGTATTTT; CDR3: CASRGLAGDTQYF
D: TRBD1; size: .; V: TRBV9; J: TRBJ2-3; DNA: TGTGCCAGCAGCGTTCGACAGGGGGATTGGACCGTGCCAGATACGCAGTATTTT; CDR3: CASSVRQGDWTVPDTQYF
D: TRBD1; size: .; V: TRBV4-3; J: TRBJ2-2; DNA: TGCGCCAGCAGCAGCGGGACAGGGGAATTCACCGGGGAGCTGTTTTTT; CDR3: CASSSGTGEFTGELFF
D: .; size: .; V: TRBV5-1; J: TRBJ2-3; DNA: TGCGCCAGCAGCTTTGACATAGATACGCAGTATTTT; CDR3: CASSFDIDTQYF
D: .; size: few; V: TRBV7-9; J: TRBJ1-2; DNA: TGTGCCAGCAGCTCCGGAGCCAGTGGCTACACCTTC; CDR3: CASSSGASGYTF
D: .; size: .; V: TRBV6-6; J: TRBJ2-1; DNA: TGTGCCAGCAGCCAGCGTAATGAGCAGTTCTTC; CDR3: CASSQRNEQFF
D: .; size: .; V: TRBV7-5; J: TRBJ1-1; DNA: TGTGCCAGAAGCCGGACAGGGTTCACTGAAGCTTTCTTT; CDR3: CARSRTGFTEAFF
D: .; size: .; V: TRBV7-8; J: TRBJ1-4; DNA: TGTGCCAGCAGCTTAACAGGGATTGGTGAAAAACTGTTTTTT; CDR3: CASSLTGIGEKLFF
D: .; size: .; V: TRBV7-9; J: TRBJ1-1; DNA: TGTGCCAGCAGCTTAAATGGAGCGGGCAACACTGAAGCTTTCTTT; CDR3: CASSLNGAGNTEAFF
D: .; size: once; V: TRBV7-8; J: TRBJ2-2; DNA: TGTGCCAGCAGTCGTAAATTAGGGTCGGGAGCCGGGGAGCTGTTTTTT; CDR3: CASSRKLGSGAGELFF